This TCR beta chain originates from a study of human T cells and chemical hapten exposure. TCRdb itself ran the RACE reads through MiXCR, one entry per CDR3 protein. Here the sample spans roughly 84,000 distinct CDR3 sequences, less than 11% being singletons. Trimming cost V 5 bases and J 2 bases; bases outside gene matches: 8. Germline V gene lookup returns CDR1 SGHAT and CDR2 FQNNGV. The CDR3 extends over 15 amino acids. Findings and limits, study-wide: PT1 expanded TCR numbers tracked positively with patch test score.

This clonotype was detected only a few times. The antigen is unknown. The time point was: patch test 2, 6 weeks after DPC sensitization. Treatment specified: therapeutic diphenylcyclopropenone sensitization with weekly scalp DPC. V gene TRBV11-2 combines with J gene TRBJ2-7; 8 positions match TRBD2. Sequencing used whole blood, obtained in connection with sensitization to the hapten diphenylcyclopropenone (DPC). This clonotype originated in a woman between 45 and 65 years old with alopecia areata. Some clones in this sample may be carry-over from other donors' samples. The CDR3 nucleotides are TGTGCCAGCAGCCGACTAGCGCTAAACCCCTACGAGCAGTACTTC. Translated, it gives CASSRLALNPYEQYF.